The T cell receptor beta chain under discussion was sequenced for a study of human T cells and chemical hapten exposure. Time point here: patch test 2, 6 weeks after DPC sensitization. The treatment is: therapeutic diphenylcyclopropenone sensitization with weekly scalp DPC. Only a few counts were recorded for this clonotype. TCRdb independently ran MiXCR on the RACE reads; one entry per CDR3 protein. This sample has about 380,000 distinct CDR3 sequences, with about 6.9% found just once. This CDR3 has 16 residues. V lost 1 base, J lost 5 bases, and 14 bases lay in between. Germline CDR1 LGHDT, CDR2 YNNKEL (reference sequence).

Sequencing was performed on whole blood, taken in connection with sensitization to the hapten diphenylcyclopropenone (DPC). The V gene is TRBV3-1, the J gene TRBJ2-2; D not resolved. The clonotype originates from a woman aged 18-29 years with alopecia areata. Some clones in this sample may be carry-over from other donors' samples. CDR3 in DNA: TGTGCCAGCAGCCAAGGTCATTTCGGTCAGACCGGGGAGCTGTTTTTT. It is translated as CASSQGHFGQTGELFF.